This TCR beta chain comes out of a study of blood T cell repertoires in COVID-19. About the research overall: Researchers got acute and convalescent COVID-19 samples from the United States, Italy and Spain.

CDR1 is SGHNT and CDR2 is YYREEE in the germline V gene (reference sequence). This CDR3 comprises 12 residues. Trimming took 4 bases from V and 5 from J; bases not matched to a gene: 3. Original data processing: Counts of nucleated cells, estimated from reference gene primer amplification, were obtained. TCRdb's table, derived via immunoSEQ multiplex PCR, lists solely in-frame clones and lacks some. The V and J calls and the clone size are those of that table, but D and trimming were determined from the DNA. In the table there are around 87,000 clones, 85% to 90% of which are singletons. The sequencing input was peripheral blood. This rearrangement joins TRBV5-4 to TRBJ2-7, with 7 bases lining up with TRBD2. The sequence came from a human donor with active COVID-19. The donor label of this sample is uncertain. The CDR3 protein is CASSNRGDEQYF. Written as DNA, the CDR3 is TGTGCCAGCAGCAACCGGGGGGACGAGCAGTACTTC.